This TCR beta chain was documented in a study of T-cell memory formation after mild COVID-19. Study-wide findings and caveats: Pre-infection memory contained some responding clones, which suggested that cross-reactive memory had joined.

TCRdb itself ran the 5' RACE reads through MiXCR, one entry per CDR3 protein. The sample includes under 600,000 distinct CDR3 sequences, approximately 21% of them seen just once. There are a few counts of this clonotype. Its target is not known. From germline, CDR1 is SEHNR and CDR2 FQNEAQ (reference sequence). The CDR3 totals 15 residues. With V trimmed by 4 bases and J by 6 bases, 8 bases remained unmatched. The V call is TRBV7-9, the J call TRBJ2-1; 8 nucleotides align to TRBD1. The TCR sequence derives from an adult woman who had mild COVID-19 (a few samples of this study predate the infection). Cell type and time point are not known. The material sequenced was PBMCs or a T cell subset sorted from them (not recorded which). CDR3 bases: TGTGCCAGCAGCTCCTCCGGGACAGGTCGCAATGAGCAGTTCTTC. Its translation: CASSSSGTGRNEQFF.